The TCR beta chain described here comes from a study of blood T cells in healthy people across ages. It was with a sample-barcoded 5' primer and a J-beta primer mix that a second PCR of roughly 6 to 12 cycles was run. CDR3-containing paired-end reads numbered at least 3 million in each sample. Via MiXCR, TCRdb re-called the 5' RACE reads, giving one row per CDR3 protein. The sample has hundreds of thousands of distinct CDR3 sequences; about 54% are singletons. Germline loops: CDR1 LGHNA, CDR2 YNFKEQ. Trimming pared 2 bases from V and 4 bases from J, leaving 12 bases between. The CDR3 is 15 residues long. Extractions gave at least 5.5 micrograms of total RNA per sample.

The chain links TRBV4-2 to TRBJ1-5; D remains ambiguous. Material for sequencing was blood. The sequence derives from a man aged 60 to 69 in good health. The CDR3 reads CASSQFTQTNQPQHF. The CDR3 bases are TGTGCCAGCAGCCAATTCACACAAACAAATCAGCCCCAGCATTTT.